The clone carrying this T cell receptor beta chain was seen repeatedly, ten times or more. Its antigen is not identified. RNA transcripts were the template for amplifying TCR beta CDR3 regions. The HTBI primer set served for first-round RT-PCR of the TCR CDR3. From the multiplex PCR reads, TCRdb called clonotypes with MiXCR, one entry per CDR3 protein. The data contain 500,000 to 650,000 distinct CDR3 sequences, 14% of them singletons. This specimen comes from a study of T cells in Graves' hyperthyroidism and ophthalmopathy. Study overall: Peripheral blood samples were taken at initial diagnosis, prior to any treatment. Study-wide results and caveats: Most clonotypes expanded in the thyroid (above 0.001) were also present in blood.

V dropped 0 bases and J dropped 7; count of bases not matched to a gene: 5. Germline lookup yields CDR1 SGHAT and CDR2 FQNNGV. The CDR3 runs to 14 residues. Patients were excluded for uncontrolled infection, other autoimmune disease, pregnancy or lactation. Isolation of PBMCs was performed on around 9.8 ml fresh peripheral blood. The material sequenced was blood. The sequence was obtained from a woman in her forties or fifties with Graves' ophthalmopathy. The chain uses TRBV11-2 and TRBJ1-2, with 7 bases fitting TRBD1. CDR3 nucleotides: TGTGCCAGCAGCTTAGACAGGGGGGATCGTGGCTACACCTTC. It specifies CASSLDRGDRGYTF. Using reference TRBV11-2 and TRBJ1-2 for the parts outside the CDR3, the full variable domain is EAGVAQSPRYKIIEKRQSVAFWCNPISGHATLYWYQQILGQGPKLLIQFQNNGVVDDSQLPKDRFSAERLKGVDSTLKIQPAKLEDSAVYLCASSLDRGDRGYTFGSGTRLTVV.